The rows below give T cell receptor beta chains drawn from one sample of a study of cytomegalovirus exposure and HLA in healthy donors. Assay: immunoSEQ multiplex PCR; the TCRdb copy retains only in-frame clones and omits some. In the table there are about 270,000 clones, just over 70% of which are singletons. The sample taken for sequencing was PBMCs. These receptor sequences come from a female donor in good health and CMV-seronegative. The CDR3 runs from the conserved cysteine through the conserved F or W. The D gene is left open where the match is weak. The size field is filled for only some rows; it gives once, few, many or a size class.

CDR3aa: CASSLGRQDRAGEQYF
CDR3nt: TGTGCCAGCAGCTTAGGGAGGCAGGACAGGGCCGGCGAGCAGTACTTC
v_gene: TRBV7-9
abundance: NA
d_gene: TRBD1
j_gene: TRBJ2-7

CDR3aa: CASSTGGKNSPLHF
CDR3nt: TGTGCCAGCAGTACAGGGGGAAAGAATTCACCCCTCCACTTT
v_gene: TRBV2
abundance: few
d_gene: TRBD1
j_gene: TRBJ1-6

CDR3aa: CASSSGGFNSPLHF
CDR3nt: TGTGCCAGCAGTAGTGGGGGCTTTAATTCACCCCTCCACTTT
v_gene: TRBV27
abundance: NA
d_gene: NA
j_gene: TRBJ1-6

CDR3aa: CAISERGGNQPQHF
CDR3nt: TGTGCCATCAGTGAGAGGGGGGGGAATCAGCCCCAGCATTTT
v_gene: TRBV10-3
abundance: few
d_gene: NA
j_gene: TRBJ1-5

CDR3aa: CASSSTGGGNQPQHF
CDR3nt: TGCGCCAGCAGCTCGACAGGGGGGGGCAATCAGCCCCAGCATTTT
v_gene: TRBV5-1
abundance: NA
d_gene: TRBD1
j_gene: TRBJ1-5

CDR3aa: CASSSGRLRDPTDTQYF
CDR3nt: TGTGCCAGCAGCTCCGGGCGGTTGCGGGACCCCACAGATACGCAGTATTTT
v_gene: TRBV7-2
abundance: once
d_gene: NA
j_gene: TRBJ2-3

CDR3aa: CASSLGHFMNTEAFF
CDR3nt: TGTGCCAGCAGTCTTGGACACTTCATGAACACTGAAGCTTTCTTT
v_gene: TRBV6-5
abundance: NA
d_gene: NA
j_gene: TRBJ1-1

CDR3aa: CASSQGLAGGLSSYEQYF
CDR3nt: TGTGCCAGCTCACAGGGACTAGCGGGTGGACTTAGCTCCTACGAGCAGTACTTC
v_gene: TRBV18
abundance: NA
d_gene: TRBD2
j_gene: TRBJ2-7

CDR3aa: CASSLRGSDNEKLFF
CDR3nt: TGTGCCAGCAGCTTGCGAGGTTCAGATAATGAAAAACTGTTTTTT
v_gene: TRBV5-4
abundance: few
d_gene: NA
j_gene: TRBJ1-4

CDR3aa: CASSFRGRALVDEQFF
CDR3nt: TGCGCCAGCAGCTTCCGTGGGAGGGCCCTCGTGGATGAGCAGTTCTTC
v_gene: TRBV5-1
abundance: NA
d_gene: TRBD2
j_gene: TRBJ2-1

CDR3aa: CAWSARYSEQFF
CDR3nt: TGTGCCTGGAGTGCGCGTTACTCTGAGCAGTTCTTC
v_gene: TRBV30
abundance: NA
d_gene: NA
j_gene: TRBJ2-1

CDR3aa: CTSKLGGSIYEQFF
CDR3nt: TGTACCAGCAAGCTAGGCGGGAGTATCTATGAGCAGTTCTTC
v_gene: TRBV28
abundance: NA
d_gene: TRBD2
j_gene: TRBJ2-1

CDR3aa: CASSTRDRGGPSNYGYTF
CDR3nt: TGTGCCAGCAGTACCCGGGACAGGGGAGGGCCATCTAACTATGGCTACACCTTC
v_gene: TRBV27
abundance: once
d_gene: TRBD1
j_gene: TRBJ1-2

CDR3aa: CASSLWAGRNYGYTF
CDR3nt: TGTGCCAGCAGTTTATGGGCAGGCCGTAACTATGGCTACACCTTC
v_gene: TRBV27
abundance: NA
d_gene: NA
j_gene: TRBJ1-2

CDR3aa: CASSTPGQKYEQYF
CDR3nt: TGTGCCAGCAGCACACCGGGACAAAAATACGAGCAGTACTTC
v_gene: TRBV7-9
abundance: NA
d_gene: NA
j_gene: TRBJ2-7

CDR3aa: CASSSGTSLYEQYF
CDR3nt: TGTGCCAGCAGCAGCGGGACTAGCCTCTACGAGCAGTACTTC
v_gene: TRBV5-6
abundance: NA
d_gene: TRBD2
j_gene: TRBJ2-7

CDR3aa: CATSDFISTGELFF
CDR3nt: TGTGCCACTTCTGACTTCATAAGCACCGGGGAGCTGTTTTTT
v_gene: TRBV10-3
abundance: NA
d_gene: NA
j_gene: TRBJ2-2

CDR3aa: CASSHALGTSGKGAYEQYF
CDR3nt: TGTGCCAGCAGCCACGCGCTGGGGACTAGCGGGAAAGGGGCCTACGAGCAGTACTTC
v_gene: TRBV2
abundance: NA
d_gene: TRBD2
j_gene: TRBJ2-7

CDR3aa: CASSFTGDTNEKLFF
CDR3nt: TGCGCCAGCAGCTTCACAGGGGACACTAATGAAAAACTGTTTTTT
v_gene: TRBV5-1
abundance: NA
d_gene: TRBD1
j_gene: TRBJ1-4

CDR3aa: CACGEYYEQYF
CDR3nt: TGTGCCTGCGGTGAATACTACGAGCAGTACTTC
v_gene: TRBV30
abundance: NA
d_gene: NA
j_gene: TRBJ2-7

CDR3aa: CASSAPREGGYTF
CDR3nt: TGTGCCAGCAGCGCACCGAGGGAGGGTGGCTACACCTTC
v_gene: TRBV11-2
abundance: NA
d_gene: NA
j_gene: TRBJ1-2

CDR3aa: CASSSAYEQYF
CDR3nt: TGTGCCAGCAGCTCCGCCTACGAGCAGTACTTC
v_gene: TRBV7-2
abundance: NA
d_gene: NA
j_gene: TRBJ2-7

CDR3aa: CASDQDSYGYTF
CDR3nt: TGTGCCAGCGATCAGGACAGCTATGGCTACACCTTC
v_gene: TRBV2
abundance: once
d_gene: NA
j_gene: TRBJ1-2

CDR3aa: CASSHRGGGDPGNTIYF
CDR3nt: TGTGCCAGCAGCCACCGGGGGGGTGGGGACCCTGGAAACACCATATATTTT
v_gene: TRBV9
abundance: NA
d_gene: NA
j_gene: TRBJ1-3

CDR3aa: CASSPMEATIYF
CDR3nt: TGTGCCAGCAGCCCCATGGAGGCCACCATATATTTT
v_gene: TRBV9
abundance: NA
d_gene: NA
j_gene: TRBJ1-3

CDR3aa: CASGLVGPPGVPGNTIYF
CDR3nt: TGTGCTAGTGGTTTGGTCGGACCGCCGGGGGTACCTGGAAACACCATATATTTT
v_gene: TRBV12-5
abundance: NA
d_gene: NA
j_gene: TRBJ1-3

CDR3aa: CASSPLSSGANVLTF
CDR3nt: TGTGCCAGCAGTCCCCTTAGCTCTGGGGCCAACGTCCTGACTTTC
v_gene: TRBV27
abundance: NA
d_gene: NA
j_gene: TRBJ2-6

CDR3aa: CASSSGSGTGYNEQFF
CDR3nt: TGTGCCAGCAGCTCGGGGTCCGGGACAGGCTACAATGAGCAGTTCTTC
v_gene: TRBV5-4
abundance: NA
d_gene: TRBD1
j_gene: TRBJ2-1

CDR3aa: CASSDDRESDEQYF
CDR3nt: TGTGCCAGCAGTGACGACAGGGAATCCGACGAGCAGTACTTC
v_gene: TRBV6-5
abundance: few
d_gene: TRBD1
j_gene: TRBJ2-7

CDR3aa: CASSVASRRGDYGYTF
CDR3nt: TGTGCCAGCAGCGTAGCTTCCCGCAGGGGGGACTATGGCTACACCTTC
v_gene: TRBV9
abundance: NA
d_gene: TRBD1
j_gene: TRBJ1-2

CDR3aa: CASSLVPGGHEQYF
CDR3nt: TGTGCCAGCAGCTTAGTGCCGGGGGGGCACGAGCAGTACTTC
v_gene: TRBV11-2
abundance: once
d_gene: TRBD2
j_gene: TRBJ2-7